This T cell receptor beta chain was sequenced in a study of radiotherapy plus CTLA-4 blockade in lung cancer. Alongside CTLA-4 blockade with ipilimumab, patients with chemo-refractory metastatic non-small-cell lung cancer received focal radiation. Some clones are missing from TCRdb's copy, which holds only in-frame ones; the method was immunoSEQ multiplex PCR. The table shows roughly 120,000 clones, with around 75% occurring only once. Trimming shortened V by 7 bases and J by 3 bases, and 21 bases separated the two germline ends. There are 16 residues in the CDR3. CDR1 is LNHDA and CDR2 is SQIVND in the germline V gene (reference sequence).

This rearrangement joins TRBV19 to TRBJ1-1, with D perhaps TRBD1 (6 bases). Sequenced material: peripheral blood, taken from a patient treated with radiotherapy plus ipilimumab. This receptor was taken from a human donor with non-small cell lung cancer who had a partial response to radiotherapy plus ipilimumab. The CDR3 spells CASMGTTGRMDTEAFF. The CDR3 DNA follows: TGTGCCAGTATGGGTACCACAGGGCGCATGGACACTGAAGCTTTCTTT.